The rows below give T cell receptor beta chains drawn from one sample of a study of graft-versus-host responses after intestinal transplantation. Repertoires were generated with immunoSEQ multiplex PCR, while TCRdb's copy carries only in-frame clones and drops some. The table lists over 80,000 clones, about 83% of them singletons. The sample was PBMCs, taken 255 days after intestinal transplant. These receptors were obtained from a human patient who received an intestinal transplant, so some T cells may come from the graft donor. CDR3s include the opening cysteine and the closing phenylalanine or tryptophan. D genes are given only for firm matches. The size of a clone is reported for some rows only, either as once, few or many, or as a class for expanded clones.

TRBV29-1,.,TRBJ1-1,.,TGCAGCGTTCAAGCCGGGACATTCACTGAAGCTTTCTTT,CSVQAGTFTEAFF
TRBV7-3,TRBD2,TRBJ2-3,.,TGTGCCAGCAGTCGGACTAGCGGGGGGACGGTGTGGCACCCAGATACGCAGTATTTT,CASSRTSGGTVWHPDTQYF
TRBV4-1,.,TRBJ1-1,.,TGCGCCAGCAGCCAAGAACCAGGCAGGGCGACTGAAGCTTTCTTT,CASSQEPGRATEAFF
TRBV28,TRBD2,TRBJ2-7,.,TGTGCCAGCATTGGGACTAGCGGGGTGGTCCCCTACGAGCAGTACTTC,CASIGTSGVVPYEQYF
TRBV19,.,TRBJ1-5,.,TGTGCCAGTAGTGAATCCTCTGGATGGGATAGCAATCAGCCCCAGCATTTT,CASSESSGWDSNQPQHF
TRBV7-6,TRBD1,TRBJ1-1,.,TGTGCCAGCAGTGACAGGGTTCCGAACACTGAAGCTTTCTTT,CASSDRVPNTEAFF
TRBV11-3,TRBD2,TRBJ2-3,.,TGTGCCAGCAGTCCTAGCGGTAGCACAGATACGCAGTATTTT,CASSPSGSTDTQYF
TRBV5-1,.,TRBJ2-2,.,TGCGCCAGCGGAATTGAGGGGAGCACCGGGGAGCTGTTTTTT,CASGIEGSTGELFF
TRBV19,.,TRBJ1-1,.,TGTGCCAGTTCTAGGGGACCCACTGAAGCTTTCTTT,CASSRGPTEAFF
TRBV6-1,.,TRBJ2-1,.,TGTGCCAGCAGCCCCGGGCTCTCCTACAATGAGCAGTTCTTC,CASSPGLSYNEQFF
TRBV5-1,.,TRBJ2-7,.,TGCGCCAGCAGCACGGACGGAGATCTTTCCTACGAGCAGTACTTC,CASSTDGDLSYEQYF
TRBV6-6,TRBD1,TRBJ1-1,once,TGTGCCAGCAGTTCTTCAGGGGGCACTGAAGCTTTCTTT,CASSSSGGTEAFF
TRBV23-1,TRBD2,TRBJ2-1,.,TGCGCCAGCAGTCAATCCGGGACTAGCTCCTACAATGAGCAGTTCTTC,CASSQSGTSSYNEQFF
TRBV9,.,TRBJ1-6,.,TGTGCCAGCAGCGAGATGGGGGATAATTCACCCCTCCACTTT,CASSEMGDNSPLHF